One TCR beta chain is described in this entry. Its cognate antigen is unknown. This specimen belongs to a study of cytomegalovirus exposure and HLA in healthy donors. Study background: Of the donors genotyped, a few hundred in all, 65% to 90% fell in the Caucasian-associated ancestry cluster. Study-level results: As a later analysis revealed, most CMV-associated TCR beta chains appeared HLA-restricted. Productive rates of about 90% or about 30% were seen for most TCR beta V segments in an earlier analysis.

PCR was performed using 60 Vbeta and 13 Jbeta primers. This table comes from immunoSEQ multiplex PCR, and its TCRdb copy is limited to in-frame clones, with some not included. The specimen's table records 170,000 or so clones. Sequencing was carried out using PBMCs. The receptor's source is a man aged 25 to 45 in good health and CMV-seronegative.

The CDR3 loop is CASSPVGQGLGNGYTF. The CDR3 DNA follows: TGCGCCAGCAGCCCCGTCGGACAGGGGCTGGGGAATGGCTACACCTTC. This chain connects TRBV5-1 to TRBJ1-2, with 9 bases that match TRBD1. Trimming took 4 bases from V and 6 from J; bases not matched to a gene: 13. This CDR3 spans 16 amino acids. The germline V gene has CDR1 SGHRS and CDR2 YFSETQ. The full variable domain, its missing parts supplied by reference TRBV5-1 and TRBJ1-2, is KAGVTQTPRYLIKTRGQQVTLSCSPISGHRSVSWYQQTPGQGLQFLFEYFSETQRNKGNFPGRFSGRQFSNSRSEMNVSTLELGDSALYLCASSPVGQGLGNGYTFGSGTRLTVV.